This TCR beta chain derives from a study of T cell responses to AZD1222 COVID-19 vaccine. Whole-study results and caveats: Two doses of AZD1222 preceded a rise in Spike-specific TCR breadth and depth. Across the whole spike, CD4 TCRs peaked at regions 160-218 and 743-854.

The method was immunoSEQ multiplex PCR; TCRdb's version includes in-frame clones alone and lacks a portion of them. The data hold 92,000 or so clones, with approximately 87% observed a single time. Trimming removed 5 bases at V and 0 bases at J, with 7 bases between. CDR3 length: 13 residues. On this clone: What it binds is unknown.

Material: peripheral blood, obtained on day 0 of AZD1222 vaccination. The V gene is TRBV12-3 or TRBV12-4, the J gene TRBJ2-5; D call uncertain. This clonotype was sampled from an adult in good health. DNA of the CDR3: TGTGCCAGCAGTAACCGGGACCAAGAGACCCAGTACTTC. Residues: CASSNRDQETQYF.